The entry that follows covers one TCR beta chain sequence. This clone was counted once. This clone's antigen is unknown. It has no much larger one-base neighbor in the sample; base qualities were not kept. This sample was included in a study of blood T cell repertoires in COVID-19 (TCRdb year 2020). Turning to the overall study: The collaborator samples originated in the United States, Italy and Spain and spanned the acute and convalescent phases of COVID-19. The samples were drawn from the first 160 participants of the ongoing ImmuneRACE study and from some 1,300 subjects provided by 6 global collaborators. The repertoires were made available in a free public database intended to serve as a resource for research on the immune response to SARS-CoV-2. The sample metadata nearly always contained a de-identified subject ID, COVID-19 status, age in years and sex. Where HLA class I and class II types were available, the types were taken from metadata supplied by the sample provider, not from assay-based typing. Subjects who had been exposed to COVID-19, were actively infected with it, or had recovered from it provided the deeply sampled blood TCRbeta repertoires that made up the dataset. The prospective study material was composed of cDNA or gDNA derived from T cells, B-cell-depleted T cells, or PBMCs. Paper-wide results and their limitations: The amount of clinical and demographic metadata varied by source and participant and was provided uncurated.

CDR1 is given as SGHVS and CDR2 as FQNEAQ, both from the germline V gene. From cysteine to phenylalanine, the CDR3 is 15 amino acids long. This entry keeps only the CDR3 DNA: 45 bases, framed from base 1. Deletion took 1 base off V and 2 bases off J, with a span of 9 bases between the germline ends. Whole blood was collected in K2EDTA tubes by collaborating institutions according to the institutions' own protocols. For TCRbeta analysis, collaborator samples were shipped as frozen whole blood, as isolated PBMCs, or as DNA extracted from either sample type. TCRbeta CDR3 regions were amplified from genomic DNA using the immunoSEQ Assay, a bias-controlled multiplex PCR. Concerning the study's data processing: The number of nucleated cells in each sample was estimated by amplification of reference gene primers within the assay. To quantify the absolute abundance of each unique TCRbeta CDR3 rearrangement, sequence reads were collapsed and filtered. For each sample, productive Simpson clonality was calculated as the square root of Simpson's diversity index over productive rearrangements. In TCRdb, the immuneACCESS table is reduced to in-frame sequences with V and J assigned. These tables do not hold every clone; where another copy was compared, an unresolved V gene accounts for under half, and the others remain unexplained. Clonal size and the V and J genes are those of that table, whereas D and trimming came from the DNA. This sample gives under 350,000 clones in total; 80% to 90% of them show up just once. The ten largest account for approximately 4.6% of the sample.

The chain uses TRBV7-8 and TRBJ2-1; the D gene is possibly TRBD2, with 7 bases matching. Sequenced input: peripheral blood. The TCR sequence derives from a man in his forties with acute or convalescent COVID-19. The sequenced DNA is TGTGCCAGCAGCTTAGGGCGGGGGCCCTACAATGAGCAGTTCTTC. Its protein is CASSLGRGPYNEQFF.